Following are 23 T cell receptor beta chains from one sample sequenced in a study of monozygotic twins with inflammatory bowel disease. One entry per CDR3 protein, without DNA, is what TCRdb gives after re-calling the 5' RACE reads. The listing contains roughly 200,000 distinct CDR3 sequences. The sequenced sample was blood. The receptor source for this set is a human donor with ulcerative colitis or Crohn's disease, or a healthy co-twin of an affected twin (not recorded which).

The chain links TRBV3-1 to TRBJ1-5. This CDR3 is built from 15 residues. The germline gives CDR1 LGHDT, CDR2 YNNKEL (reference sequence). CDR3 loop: CASSRAGNSNQPQHF.

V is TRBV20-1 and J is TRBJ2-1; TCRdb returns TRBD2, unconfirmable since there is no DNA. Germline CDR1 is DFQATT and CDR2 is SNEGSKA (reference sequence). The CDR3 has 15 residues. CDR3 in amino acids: CSASEGPAARNEQFF.

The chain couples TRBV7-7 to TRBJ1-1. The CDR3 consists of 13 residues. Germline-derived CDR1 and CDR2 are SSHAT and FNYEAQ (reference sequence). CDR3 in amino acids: CASSFTPNTEAFF.

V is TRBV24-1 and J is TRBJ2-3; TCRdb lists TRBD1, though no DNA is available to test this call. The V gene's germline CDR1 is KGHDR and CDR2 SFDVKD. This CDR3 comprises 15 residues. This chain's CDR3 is CATSDSRGKADTQYF.

Here the CDR3 reads CASSQDKGARGIQYF. The V and J genes are TRBV3-1 and TRBJ2-4; lacking DNA, the TRBD1 call made by TCRdb goes unchecked. Looked up from germline, CDR1 is LGHDT and CDR2 is YNNKEL (reference sequence). This CDR3 is built from 15 residues.

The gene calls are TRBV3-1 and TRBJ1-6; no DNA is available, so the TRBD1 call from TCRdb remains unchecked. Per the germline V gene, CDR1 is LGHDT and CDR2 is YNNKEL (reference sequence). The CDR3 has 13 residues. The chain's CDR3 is CASTGQGNSPLHF.

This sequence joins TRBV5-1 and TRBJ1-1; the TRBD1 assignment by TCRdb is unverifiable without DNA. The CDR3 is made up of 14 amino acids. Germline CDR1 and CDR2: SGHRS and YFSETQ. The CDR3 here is CASSFPGLNTEAFF.

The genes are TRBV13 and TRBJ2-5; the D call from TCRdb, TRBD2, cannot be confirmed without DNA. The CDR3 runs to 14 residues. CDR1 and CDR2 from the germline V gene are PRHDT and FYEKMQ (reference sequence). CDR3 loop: CASSILAGEETQYF.

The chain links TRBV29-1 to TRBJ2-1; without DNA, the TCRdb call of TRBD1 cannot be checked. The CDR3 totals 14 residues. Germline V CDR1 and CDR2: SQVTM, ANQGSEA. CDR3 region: CSVEDGRKVDEQFF.

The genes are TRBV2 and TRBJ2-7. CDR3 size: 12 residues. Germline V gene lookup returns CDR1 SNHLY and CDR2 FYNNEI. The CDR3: CASVAGPYEQYF.

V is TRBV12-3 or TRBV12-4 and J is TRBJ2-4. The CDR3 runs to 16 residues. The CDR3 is CASSLERSLAKNIQYF.

CDR3 amino acids: CASSTRSGSAEAFF. V usage is TRBV7-8 and J usage is TRBJ1-1. CDR3 size: 14 residues. Germline CDR1 and CDR2: SGHVS and FQNEAQ.

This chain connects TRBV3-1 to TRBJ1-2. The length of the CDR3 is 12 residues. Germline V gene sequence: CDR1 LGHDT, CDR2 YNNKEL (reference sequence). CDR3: CASSPLGGGYTF.

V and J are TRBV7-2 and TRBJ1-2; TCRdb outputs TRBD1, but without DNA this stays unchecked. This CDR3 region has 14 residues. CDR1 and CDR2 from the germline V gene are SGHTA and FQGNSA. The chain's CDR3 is CASSPGGGNYGYTF.

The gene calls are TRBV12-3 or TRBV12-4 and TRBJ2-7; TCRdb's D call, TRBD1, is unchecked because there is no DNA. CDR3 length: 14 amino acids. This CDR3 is CASSSGGSSYEQYF.

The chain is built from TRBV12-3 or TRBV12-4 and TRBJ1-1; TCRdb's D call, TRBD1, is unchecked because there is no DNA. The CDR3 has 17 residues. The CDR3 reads CASSFGQGLIQNTEAFF.

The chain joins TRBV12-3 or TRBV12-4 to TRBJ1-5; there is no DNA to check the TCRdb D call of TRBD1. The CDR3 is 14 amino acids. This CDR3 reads CASSQGQGNQPQHF.

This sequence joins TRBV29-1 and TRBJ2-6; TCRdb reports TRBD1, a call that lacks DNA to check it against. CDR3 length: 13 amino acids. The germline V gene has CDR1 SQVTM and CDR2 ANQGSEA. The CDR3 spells CACARSGANVLTF.

The CDR3 sequence is CSASLPGTAGETQYF. V usage is TRBV20-1 and J usage is TRBJ2-5; TCRdb picks TRBD1, but there is no DNA to check that call. This CDR3 has 15 amino acids. CDR1 and CDR2 (germline): DFQATT, SNEGSKA (reference sequence).

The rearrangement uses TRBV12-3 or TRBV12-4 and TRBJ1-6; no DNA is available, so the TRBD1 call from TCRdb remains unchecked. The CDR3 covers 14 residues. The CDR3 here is CASRVDSQNSPLHF.

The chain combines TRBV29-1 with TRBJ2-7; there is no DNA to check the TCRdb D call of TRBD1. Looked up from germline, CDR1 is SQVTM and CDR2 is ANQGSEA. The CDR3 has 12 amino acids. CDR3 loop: CSVWTTAYEQYF.

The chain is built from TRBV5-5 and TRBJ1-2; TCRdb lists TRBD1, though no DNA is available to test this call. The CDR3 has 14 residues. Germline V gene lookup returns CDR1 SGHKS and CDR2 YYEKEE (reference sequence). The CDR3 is CASSSGQGWDGYTF.

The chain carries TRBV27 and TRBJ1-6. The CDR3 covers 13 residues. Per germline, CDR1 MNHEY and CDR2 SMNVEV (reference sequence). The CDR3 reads CASSLSYNSPLHF.